Listed here is a single T cell receptor beta chain. What this receptor recognizes is not known. Per-base qualities were not stored, and no clone one base away is much larger. Spanning cysteine to phenylalanine, the CDR3 consists of 16 amino acids. Only the CDR3 part of the read is kept: 48 bases, read in frame from the first base. The junction carries 18 bases between V and J, which are trimmed by 1 base and 5 bases respectively. As encoded in the germline V gene (reference sequence), CDR1 is PRHDT while CDR2 is FYEKMQ. The library was produced with the immunoSEQ multiplex PCR assay. For the multiplex PCR, a mixture combining 60 forward primers for TCR Vbeta segments and 13 reverse primers for TCR Jbeta segments was used. Amplification of the CDR3 region of rearranged TCR beta genes was performed with a multiplex PCR assay on genomic DNA. On the Illumina HiSeq System, the amplified TCR beta libraries were sequenced as 87-base-pair reads. In the authors' own workflow: Across the 500 to 850 repertoires, a later analysis counted approximately 83 million unique TCR beta chains, roughly 11 million of which were shared by at least two donors. To remove PCR and sequencing errors, raw reads were error-corrected and collapsed into unique sequences using a nearest-neighbor algorithm that merged closely related sequences. Alignment of CDR3 sequences to IMGT reference sequences was used to assign V, D and J gene segments. For a sequence to be retained, at least a six-nucleotide match to both a V gene segment and a J gene segment was required. Rearrangements were called productive when the CDR3 lacked stop codons and stayed in frame with V and J; all others were non-productive. Following IMGT convention, CDR3 was defined as the stretch from the second conserved V-encoded cysteine up to the conserved J-encoded phenylalanine. The earlier analysis of fewer than 700 of the donors excluded sequences that lacked an unambiguous match to a single V gene segment. An earlier analysis of just under 600 of the donors called V segments functional above 56.7% productive rearrangements and segregating when the between-donor standard deviation exceeded 5%. A statistical classification framework was built to diagnose cytomegalovirus status from the catalog of TCR beta chain sequences. V and J gene assignment, in a later analysis, came from comparing TCR nucleotide sequences with IMGT/GENE-DB human TR gene sequences. Using the TCRdist pipeline, a later analysis assigned CDR3 sequences along with most-parsimonious VDJ recombination scenarios. A later analysis defined each TCR beta chain by its CDR3 amino acid sequence plus V-gene family, and excluded reads lacking a unique V-gene family. A later analysis removed 600 or so highly shared, low-generation-probability nucleotide sequences to deal with suspected cross-contamination and a sequencing artifact. For each public chain, a later analysis derived a clonal expansion index from normalized ranks of inferred template counts within each repertoire. A later analysis computed generation probabilities with a VDJ recombination model fitted to out-of-frame rearrangements, and checked the results against IGoR. A later analysis scored TCR-TCR, TCR-HLA and TCR-CMV co-occurrence with hypergeometric tests, applying a repertoire-size bias correction to TCR pairs. In a later analysis, false discovery rates were estimated by permuting HLA or CMV assignments 20 times. In a later analysis, co-occurring TCRs were grouped with DBSCAN, and TCRdist sequence similarity was added when clustering was performed within HLA-allele-positive subsets. Repertoires with fewer than 30,000 or more than 120,000 public chains were left out of co-occurrence clustering, as were about five repertoires with anomalous nucleotide sharing. Not all clones reach the TCRdb copy of this immuneACCESS table, which keeps in-frame sequences only. Checked studies attribute under half of the gap to unresolved V genes and leave the rest unexplained. V and J calls and clone size follow that table, whereas D and trimming were derived from the DNA. Counted in this sample were fewer than 200,000 clones; approximately 82% of them appeared once. Less than 5% of the sample lies in the top ten.

In total, approximately 610 healthy bone marrow donors made up the cohort. At the time of sampling, all cohort members were nominally healthy, though unrecorded immune exposures were likely present. The donor tested CMV seronegative and was one of the 352 seronegative cohort members. A peripheral blood sample was provided by each donor, and peripheral blood mononuclear cells were used for TCR beta sequencing. Genomic DNA extraction from the blood cell samples was performed with the Qiagen DNeasy Blood Extraction Kit. The data stem from a study of cytomegalovirus exposure and HLA in healthy donors (dated by TCRdb to about 2017). With regard to the full study: In an earlier analysis of 587 of the donors, under 300 Gb of sequence data and 117 million unique TCR beta sequences from 180 million or so T cells were reported. An early release covering roughly 640 HLA-typed donors comprised 250 to 350 gigabases of sequencing data and around 80 million unique TCR sequences. Of the 300 to 450 genotyped donors, about 84% fell in the genetic ancestry cluster associated with self-reported Caucasian donors. The study aimed to test whether signatures of past pathogen exposure could be identified by cataloging public T cell receptors. Using immunosequencing, the study profiled T cell repertoires from some 670 subjects and related those repertoires to cytomegalovirus serostatus. Along with the approximately 700-subject first cohort, a separate validation cohort of some 130 different subjects was used. To predict cytomegalovirus infection status, the study combined high-throughput TCR immunosequencing, statistical association of individual TCRs with disease status, and machine learning. To study patterns of TCR occurrence, a later analysis re-analyzed previously published TCR beta repertoires from 666 donors and added high-resolution HLA genotyping. Rather than using new phenotypic data, the later analysis identified candidate immune exposures from TCR beta sequences and from how often those sequences occurred across donors. An earlier analysis of more than 450 of the donors used high-throughput TCR beta sequencing to judge whether each TCR beta V gene segment behaved as functional or pseudogenic. Donor age, sex, ethnicity and CMV serostatus were compiled together with the repertoire data. In a later genetic analysis, genome-wide SNP genotypes for about 65% of the 666 donors were used, and that subset was treated as a discovery cohort. Every repertoire in the discovery cohort had been generated on one and the same sequencing platform. Class I and class II HLA loci were covered by the typing at four-digit resolution. Typing coverage differed by locus: A, B, C, DRB1 and DQB1 were typed in roughly 629-630 donors, DQA1 in approximately 520, DPA1 in over 600, and DPB1 in around 490. Five DR-DQ haplotypes were handled as single units for association and clustering because linkage in the cohort was strong. Among some 400 genotyped donors of the cohort, an average of approximately 200,000 unique TCR beta nucleotide sequences was sequenced per donor, of which approximately 18% were non-productive. General study outcomes and caveats: In a later analysis, several top co-occurrence clusters were reported to appear linked to parvovirus B19, influenza, CMV and Epstein-Barr virus. Some 15 rarely observed V segments, including chromosome 9 orphons, were excluded from the earlier analysis of a few hundred of the donors because counts were too low. Sequencing depth was assumed to be roughly uniform across donors in the presence/absence analyses, though that assumption may not hold. Because HLA typing was missing for some donors at each locus, association tests included only the typed subset. Immune exposure information for the cohort was limited to CMV serostatus. A further reported finding was that TCR beta sequences accurately predicted the HLA-A and HLA-B alleles for most subjects in the first cohort. In a later analysis, HLA-associated TCR beta chains were found to be more clonally expanded and to have lower generation probabilities than equally common non-associated chains. A later genetic analysis associated a missense DCLRE1C variant with V-gene and J-gene trimming of TCR beta chains, and an independent cohort replicated the association. A cluster of highly shared sequence variants was judged likely to be a technical artifact of the sequencing pipeline. The authors suggested that the approach could potentially be generalized to other disease states and immunological phenotypes. Compared with the approximately 600-donor mean, donors in an Asian-associated ancestry cluster had fewer N-insertions in productive TCRs, according to a later genetic analysis. Because the 87-base-pair reads could not distinguish some IMGT-functional V segments, including TRBV6-2 and TRBV6-3, those segments were excluded. While some public TCRs were present in many individuals, most TCR sequences turned up only very rarely across donors. The study listed 150 to 200 TCR beta chains as associated with cytomegalovirus. In an earlier analysis of 587 of the donors, most TCR beta V segments appeared in productive rearrangements about 87% or about 30% of the time, broadly matching IMGT annotations. This cohort had only TCR beta chains sequenced, and the lack of alpha or paired-chain data limited which features could be detected. Linkage disequilibrium might explain the correlated functional status among segregating V segments, but an unknown experimental factor could not be ruled out. Most CMV-associated TCR beta chains appeared to be HLA-restricted in a later analysis, and the HLA associations seemed to be driven largely by CMV exposure. In vitro tests confirmed that a few of the cytomegalovirus-associated TCR beta chains recognize cytomegalovirus antigens. In a later analysis, TCR association rates were found to vary across HLA loci, with the most associated TCRs seen for DRB1 alleles and the fewest for HLA-C alleles. Cytomegalovirus status was reported to be diagnosed by the classifier with high specificity and sensitivity in both the original and validation cohorts. At a false discovery rate of 0.05, a later analysis linked around 17,000 TCR beta sequences to specific HLA alleles. Assigning TCR associations to individual alleles was difficult when HLA alleles, especially DR and DQ, strongly co-occurred.

The receptor chain draws on TRBV13 and TRBJ2-7; TRBD1 is a weak D gene call, 6 bases matching. The clonotype was recovered from a male donor in good health and CMV-seronegative. Sequencing was carried out using PBMCs. The nucleotide sequence reads as follows: TGTGCCAGCAGCTTAGAAGGCGTGGGGGCCAGCAACGAGCAGTACTTC. Its product reads: CASSLEGVGASNEQYF.